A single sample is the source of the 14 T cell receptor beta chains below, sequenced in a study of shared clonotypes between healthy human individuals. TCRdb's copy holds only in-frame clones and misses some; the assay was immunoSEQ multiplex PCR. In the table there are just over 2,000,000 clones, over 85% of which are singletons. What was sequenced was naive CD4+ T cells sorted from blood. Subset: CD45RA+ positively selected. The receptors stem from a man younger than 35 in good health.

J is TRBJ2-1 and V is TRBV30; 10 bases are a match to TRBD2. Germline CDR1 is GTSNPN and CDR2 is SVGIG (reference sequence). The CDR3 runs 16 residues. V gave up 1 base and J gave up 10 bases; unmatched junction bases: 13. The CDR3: CAWSELASGRLREQFF. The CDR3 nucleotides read TGTGCCTGGAGTGAGCTGGCTAGCGGGAGATTAAGAGAGCAGTTCTTC.

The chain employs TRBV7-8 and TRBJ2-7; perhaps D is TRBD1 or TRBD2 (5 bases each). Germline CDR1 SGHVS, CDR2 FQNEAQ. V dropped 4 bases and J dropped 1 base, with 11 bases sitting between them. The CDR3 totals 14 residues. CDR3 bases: TGTGCCAGCAGCTGGGGACGCTTATCCTACGAGCAGTACTTC. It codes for CASSWGRLSYEQYF. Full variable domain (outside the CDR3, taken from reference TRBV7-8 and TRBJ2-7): GAGVSQSPRYKVAKRGQDVALRCDPISGHVSLFWYQQALGQGPEFLTYFQNEAQLDKSGLPSDRFFAERPEGSVSTLKIQRTQQEDSAVYLCASSWGRLSYEQYFGPGTRLTVT.

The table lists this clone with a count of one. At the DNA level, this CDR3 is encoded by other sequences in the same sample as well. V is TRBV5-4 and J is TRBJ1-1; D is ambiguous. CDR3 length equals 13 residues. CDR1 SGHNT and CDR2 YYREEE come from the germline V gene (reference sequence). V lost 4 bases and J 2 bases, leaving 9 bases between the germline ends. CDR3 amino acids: CASSIDGNTEAFF. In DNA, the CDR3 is TGTGCCAGCAGCATCGACGGAAACACTGAAGCTTTCTTT. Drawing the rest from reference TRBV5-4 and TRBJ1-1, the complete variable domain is ETGVTQSPTHLIKTRGQQVTLRCSSQSGHNTVSWYQQALGQGPQFIFQYYREEENGRGNFPPRFSGLQFPNYSSELNVNALELDDSALYLCASSIDGNTEAFFGQGTRLTVV.

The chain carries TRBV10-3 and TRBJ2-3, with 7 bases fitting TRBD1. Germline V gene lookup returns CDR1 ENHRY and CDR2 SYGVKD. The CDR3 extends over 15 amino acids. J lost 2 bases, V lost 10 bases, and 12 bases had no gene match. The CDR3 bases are TGTGCCAGCAGGGACGACAGGGCCCCCACAGATACGCAGTATTTT. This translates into CASRDDRAPTDTQYF.

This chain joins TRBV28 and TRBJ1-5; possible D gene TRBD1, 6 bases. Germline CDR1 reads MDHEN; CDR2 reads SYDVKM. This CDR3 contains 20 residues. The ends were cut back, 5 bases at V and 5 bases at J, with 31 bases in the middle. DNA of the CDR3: TGTGCCAGCAGTCCCAACCGCTCGGGGGGCGAACGGACCTTTCATCAGCCCCAGCATTTT. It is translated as CASSPNRSGGERTFHQPQHF.

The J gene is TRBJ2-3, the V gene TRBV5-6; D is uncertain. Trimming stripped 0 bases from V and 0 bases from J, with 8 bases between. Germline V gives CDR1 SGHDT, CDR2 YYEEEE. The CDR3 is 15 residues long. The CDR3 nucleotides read TGTGCCAGCAGCTTGGGAAGCGTGAGCACAGATACGCAGTATTTT. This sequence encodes CASSLGSVSTDTQYF.

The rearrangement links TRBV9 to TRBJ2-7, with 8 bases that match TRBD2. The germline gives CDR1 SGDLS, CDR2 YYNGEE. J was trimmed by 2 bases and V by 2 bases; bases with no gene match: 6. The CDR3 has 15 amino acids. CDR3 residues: CASSVGGGSAYEQYF. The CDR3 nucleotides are TGTGCCAGCAGCGTTGGCGGGGGGTCCGCCTACGAGCAGTACTTC.

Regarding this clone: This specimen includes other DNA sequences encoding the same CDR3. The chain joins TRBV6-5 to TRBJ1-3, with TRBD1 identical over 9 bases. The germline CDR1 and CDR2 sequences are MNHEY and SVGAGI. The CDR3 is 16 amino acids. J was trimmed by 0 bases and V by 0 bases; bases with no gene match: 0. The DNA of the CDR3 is TGTGCCAGCAGTTACTCGGGACAGGGCTCTGGAAACACCATATATTTT. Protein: CASSYSGQGSGNTIYF.

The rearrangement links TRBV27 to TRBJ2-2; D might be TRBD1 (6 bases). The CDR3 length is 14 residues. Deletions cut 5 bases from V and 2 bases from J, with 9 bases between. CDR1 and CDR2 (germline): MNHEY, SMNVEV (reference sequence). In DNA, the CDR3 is TGTGCCAGCAGTCGGACAGAAAACACCGGGGAGCTGTTTTTT. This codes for CASSRTENTGELFF.

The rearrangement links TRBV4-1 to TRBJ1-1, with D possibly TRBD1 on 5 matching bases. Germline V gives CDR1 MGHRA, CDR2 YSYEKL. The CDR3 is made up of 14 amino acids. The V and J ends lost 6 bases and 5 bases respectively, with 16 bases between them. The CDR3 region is CASRHVEGRTEAFF. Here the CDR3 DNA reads TGCGCCAGCAGACACGTAGAGGGACGAACTGAAGCTTTCTTT.

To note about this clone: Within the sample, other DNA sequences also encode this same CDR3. The CDR3 bases are TGTGCCAGCAGTGAACAGGGCGTCTATGGCTACACCTTC. Encoded protein: CASSEQGVYGYTF. The chain joins TRBV6-1 to TRBJ1-2, with TRBD1 as a possible D gene (5 bases). The germline gives CDR1 MNHNS, CDR2 SASEGT. The CDR3 length is 13 residues. V gave up 2 bases and J gave up 4 bases, with 8 bases separating them.

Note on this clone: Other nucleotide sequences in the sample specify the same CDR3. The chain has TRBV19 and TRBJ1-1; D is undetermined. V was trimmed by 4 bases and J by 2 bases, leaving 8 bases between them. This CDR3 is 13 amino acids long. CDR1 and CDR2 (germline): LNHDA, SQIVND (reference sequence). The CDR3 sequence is CASSTQINTEAFF. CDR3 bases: TGTGCCAGTAGTACTCAAATCAACACTGAAGCTTTCTTT.

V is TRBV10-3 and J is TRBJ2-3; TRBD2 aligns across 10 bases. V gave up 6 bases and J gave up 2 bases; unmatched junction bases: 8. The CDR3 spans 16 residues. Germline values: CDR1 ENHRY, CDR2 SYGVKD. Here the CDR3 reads CAIRVPSGSSTDTQYF. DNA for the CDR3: TGTGCCATCAGAGTTCCTAGCGGGAGTTCCACAGATACGCAGTATTTT.

The CDR3 bases are TGTGCCAGCAGTGTGGGCACAGGAGTCACTGAAGCTTTCTTT. Its protein product is CASSVGTGVTEAFF. V gene TRBV25-1 combines with J gene TRBJ1-1; D might be TRBD1 (5 bases). Trimming shortened V by 4 bases and J by 4 bases, and 13 bases separated the two germline ends. Germline CDR1 is MGHDK and CDR2 is SYGVNS. This CDR3 region has 14 residues.